Sequencing of this T cell receptor beta chain was carried out in a study of control samples from healthy donors and cancer patients. TCRdb keeps only in-frame clones here, not all; method: immunoSEQ multiplex PCR. The profile covers tens of thousands of clones, with roughly nine tenths appearing a single time and roughly 0.8% taken by the ten largest. Specimen: PBMCs. This TCR was recovered from a man aged 25-45 years with colorectal cancer.

The CDR3 DNA sequence: TGTGCCAGCAGTTACGGAGCGGGGGGATTGAACACCGGGGAGCTGTTTTTT. This codes for CASSYGAGGLNTGELFF. The chain joins TRBV6-2 or TRBV6-3 to TRBJ2-2; TRBD2 matches at 9 bases. V was clipped by 2 bases and J by 1 base; unmatched bases: 5. The CDR3 totals 17 residues. Germline V CDR1 and CDR2: MNHEY, SVGEGT.